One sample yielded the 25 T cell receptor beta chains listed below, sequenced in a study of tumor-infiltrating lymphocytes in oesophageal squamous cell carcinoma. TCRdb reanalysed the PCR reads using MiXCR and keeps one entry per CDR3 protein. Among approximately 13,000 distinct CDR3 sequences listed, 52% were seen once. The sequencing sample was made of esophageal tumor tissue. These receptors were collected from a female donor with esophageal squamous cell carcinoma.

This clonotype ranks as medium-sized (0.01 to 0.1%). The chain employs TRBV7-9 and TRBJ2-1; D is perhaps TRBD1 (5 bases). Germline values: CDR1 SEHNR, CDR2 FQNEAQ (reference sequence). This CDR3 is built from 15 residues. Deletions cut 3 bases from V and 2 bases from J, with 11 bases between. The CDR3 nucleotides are TGTGCCAGCAGCTTGGGGCCTGCGGCCTACAATGAGCAGTTCTTC. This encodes CASSLGPAAYNEQFF.

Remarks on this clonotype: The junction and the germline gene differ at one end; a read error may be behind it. CDR3 DNA: TGTGCCAGCAGCTTATATGGGACCCAGTTCTTC. This codes for CASSLYGTQFF. V and J are TRBV28 and TRBJ2-1, with D perhaps assigned TRBD1 or TRBD2 (5 bases each). Germline loops: CDR1 MDHEN, CDR2 SYDVKM. This CDR3 comprises 11 residues.

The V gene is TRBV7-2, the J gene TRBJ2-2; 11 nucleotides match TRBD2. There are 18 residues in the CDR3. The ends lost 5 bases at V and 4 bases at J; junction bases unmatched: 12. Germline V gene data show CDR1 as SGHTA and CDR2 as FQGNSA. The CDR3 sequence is CASSPGLAEGSSTGELFF. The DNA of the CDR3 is TGTGCCAGCAGCCCGGGACTAGCGGAGGGGTCTAGCACCGGGGAGCTGTTTTTT.

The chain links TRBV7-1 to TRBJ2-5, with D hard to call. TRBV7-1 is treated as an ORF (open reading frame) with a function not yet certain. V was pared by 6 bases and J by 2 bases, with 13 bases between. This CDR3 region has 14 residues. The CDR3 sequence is CASSRLRQQETQYF. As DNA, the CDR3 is TGTGCCAGCAGTAGGCTGAGGCAGCAAGAGACCCAGTACTTC.

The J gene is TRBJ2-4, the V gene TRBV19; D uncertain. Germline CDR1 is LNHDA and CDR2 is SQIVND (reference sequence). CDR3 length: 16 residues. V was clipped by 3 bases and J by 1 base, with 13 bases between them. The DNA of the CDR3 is TGTGCCAGTAGTATGTTATCAGTAAGGGCCAAAAACATTCAGTACTTC. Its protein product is CASSMLSVRAKNIQYF. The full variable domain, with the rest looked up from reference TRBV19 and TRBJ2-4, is DGGITQSPKYLFRKEGQNVTLSCEQNLNHDAMYWYRQDPGQGLRLIYYSQIVNDFQKGDIAEGYSVSREKKESFPLTVTSAQKNPTAFYLCASSMLSVRAKNIQYFGAGTRLSVL.

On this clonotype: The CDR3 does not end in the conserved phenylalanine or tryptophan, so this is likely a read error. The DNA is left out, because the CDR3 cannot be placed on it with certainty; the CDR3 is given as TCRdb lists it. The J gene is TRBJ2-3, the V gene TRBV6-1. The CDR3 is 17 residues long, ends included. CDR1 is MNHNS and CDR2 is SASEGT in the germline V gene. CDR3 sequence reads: CASTPTASSSYEQYFGN.

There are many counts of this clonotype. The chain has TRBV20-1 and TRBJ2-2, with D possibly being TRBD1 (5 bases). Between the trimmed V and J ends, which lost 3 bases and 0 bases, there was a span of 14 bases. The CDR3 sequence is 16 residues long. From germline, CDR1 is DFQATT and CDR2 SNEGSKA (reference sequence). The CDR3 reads CSARSTRVANTGELFF. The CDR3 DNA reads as TGCAGTGCTAGGTCGACCAGGGTCGCGAACACCGGGGAGCTGTTTTTT.

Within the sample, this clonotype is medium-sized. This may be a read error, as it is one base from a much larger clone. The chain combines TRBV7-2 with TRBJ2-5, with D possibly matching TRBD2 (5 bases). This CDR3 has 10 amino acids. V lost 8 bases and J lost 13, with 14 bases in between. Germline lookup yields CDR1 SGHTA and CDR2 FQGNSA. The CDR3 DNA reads TGTGCCAGCGGACCGAGAAGCGGGTACTTC. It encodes CASGPRSGYF.

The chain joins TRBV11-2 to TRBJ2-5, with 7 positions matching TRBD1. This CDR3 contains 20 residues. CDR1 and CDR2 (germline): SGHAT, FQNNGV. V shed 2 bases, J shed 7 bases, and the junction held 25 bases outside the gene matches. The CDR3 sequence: CASSLKPSPPGQTSVGTQYF. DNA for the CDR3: TGTGCCAGCAGCTTAAAGCCCTCTCCCCCGGGACAGACGTCCGTGGGGACCCAGTACTTC.

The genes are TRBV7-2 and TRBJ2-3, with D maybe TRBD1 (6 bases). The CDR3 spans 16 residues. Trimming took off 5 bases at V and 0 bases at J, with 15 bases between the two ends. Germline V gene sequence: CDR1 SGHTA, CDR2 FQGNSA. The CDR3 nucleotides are TGTGCCAGCAGCGCTCAACAGGGTGTGAGCACAGATACGCAGTATTTT. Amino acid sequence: CASSAQQGVSTDTQYF. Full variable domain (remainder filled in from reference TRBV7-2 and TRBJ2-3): GAGVSQSPSNKVTEKGKDVELRCDPISGHTALYWYRQSLGQGLEFLIYFQGNSAPDKSGLPSDRFSAERTGGSVSTLTIQRTQQEDSAVYLCASSAQQGVSTDTQYFGPGTRLTVL.

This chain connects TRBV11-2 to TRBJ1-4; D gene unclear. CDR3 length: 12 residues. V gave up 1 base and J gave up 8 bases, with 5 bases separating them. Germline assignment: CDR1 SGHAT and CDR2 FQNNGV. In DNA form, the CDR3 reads TGTGCCAGCAGCTTAGGAACCGAAAAACTGTTTTTT. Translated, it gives CASSLGTEKLFF.

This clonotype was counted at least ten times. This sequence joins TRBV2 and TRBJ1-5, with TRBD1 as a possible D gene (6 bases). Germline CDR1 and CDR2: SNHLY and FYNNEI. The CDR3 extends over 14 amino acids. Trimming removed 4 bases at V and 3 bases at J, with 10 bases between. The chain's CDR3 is CASSVQGNNQPQHF. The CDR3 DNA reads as TGTGCCAGCAGTGTACAGGGAAACAATCAGCCCCAGCATTTT.

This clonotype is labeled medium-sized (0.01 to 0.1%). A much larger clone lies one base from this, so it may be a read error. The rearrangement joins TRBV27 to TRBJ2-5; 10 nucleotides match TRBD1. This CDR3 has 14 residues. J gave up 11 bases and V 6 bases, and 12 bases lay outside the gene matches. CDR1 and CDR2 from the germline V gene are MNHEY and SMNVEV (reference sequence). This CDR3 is CASRSGTGVNEQYF. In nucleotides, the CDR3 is TGTGCCAGCAGAAGTGGGACAGGGGTGAATGAGCAGTACTTC.

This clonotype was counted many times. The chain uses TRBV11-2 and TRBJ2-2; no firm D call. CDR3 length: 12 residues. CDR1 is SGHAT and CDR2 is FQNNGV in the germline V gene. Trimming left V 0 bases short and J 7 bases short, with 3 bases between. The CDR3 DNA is TGTGCCAGCAGCTTAGAAGTCGGGGAGCTGTTTTTT. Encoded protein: CASSLEVGELFF.

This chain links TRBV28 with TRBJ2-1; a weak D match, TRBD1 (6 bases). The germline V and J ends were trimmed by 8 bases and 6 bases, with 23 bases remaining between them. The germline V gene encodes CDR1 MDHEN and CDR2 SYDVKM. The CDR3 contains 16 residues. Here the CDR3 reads CASHSAGAPWVNEQFF. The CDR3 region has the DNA TGTGCCAGCCATTCTGCAGGGGCCCCGTGGGTCAATGAGCAGTTCTTC.

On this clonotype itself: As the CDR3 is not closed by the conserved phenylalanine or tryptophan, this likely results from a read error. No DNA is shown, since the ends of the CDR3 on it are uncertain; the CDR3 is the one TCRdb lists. This CDR3 reads CASSLVPNPAETQYFG. This chain links TRBV7-2 with TRBJ2-5; the D call in the table, TRBD2, was not verified against the DNA. The CDR3 comprises 16 residues, both ends counted. Germline V gene lookup returns CDR1 SGHTA and CDR2 FQGNSA.

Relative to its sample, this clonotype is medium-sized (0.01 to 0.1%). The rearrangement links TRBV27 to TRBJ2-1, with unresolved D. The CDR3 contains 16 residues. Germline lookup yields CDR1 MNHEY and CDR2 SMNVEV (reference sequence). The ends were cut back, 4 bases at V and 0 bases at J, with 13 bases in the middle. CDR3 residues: CASSSGIISSYNEQFF. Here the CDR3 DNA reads TGTGCCAGCAGTTCTGGGATCATTAGCTCCTACAATGAGCAGTTCTTC.

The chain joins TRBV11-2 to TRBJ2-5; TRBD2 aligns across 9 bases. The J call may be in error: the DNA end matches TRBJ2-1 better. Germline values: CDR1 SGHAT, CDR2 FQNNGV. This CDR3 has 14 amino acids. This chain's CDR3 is CASSPSGRIYEQFF. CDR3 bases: TGTGCCAGCAGCCCAAGCGGGAGGATTTATGAGCAGTTCTTC.

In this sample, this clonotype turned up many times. CDR3 in amino acids: CAISFGQGVLANYGYTF. The CDR3, as DNA: TGTGCCATCAGTTTCGGACAGGGGGTCTTAGCCAACTATGGCTACACCTTC. This chain joins TRBV10-3 and TRBJ1-2; 10 bases line up with TRBD1. V was pared by 5 bases and J by 2 bases, with 11 bases of the junction left unmatched. This CDR3 has 17 residues. The germline CDR1 and CDR2 sequences are ENHRY and SYGVKD.

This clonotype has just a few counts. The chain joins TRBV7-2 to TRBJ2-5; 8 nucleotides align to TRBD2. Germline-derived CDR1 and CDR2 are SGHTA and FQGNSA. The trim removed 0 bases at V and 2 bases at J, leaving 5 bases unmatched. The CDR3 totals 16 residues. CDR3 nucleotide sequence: TGTGCCAGCAGCTTAGCGAGCGGGAGATTGCAAGAGACCCAGTACTTC. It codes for CASSLASGRLQETQYF.

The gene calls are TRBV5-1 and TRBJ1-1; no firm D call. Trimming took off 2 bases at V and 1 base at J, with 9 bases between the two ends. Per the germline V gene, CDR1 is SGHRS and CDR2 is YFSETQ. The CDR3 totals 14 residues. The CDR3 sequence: CASSFEDGNTEAFF. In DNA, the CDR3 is TGCGCCAGCAGCTTTGAGGACGGGAACACTGAAGCTTTCTTT.

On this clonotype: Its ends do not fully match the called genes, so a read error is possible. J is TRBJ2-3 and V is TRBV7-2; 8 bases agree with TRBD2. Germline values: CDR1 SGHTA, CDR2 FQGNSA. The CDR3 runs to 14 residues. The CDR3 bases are TGTGCCAGCAGCCTAGCGGGTCGCACAGATACGCAGTATTTT. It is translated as CASSLAGRTDTQYF.

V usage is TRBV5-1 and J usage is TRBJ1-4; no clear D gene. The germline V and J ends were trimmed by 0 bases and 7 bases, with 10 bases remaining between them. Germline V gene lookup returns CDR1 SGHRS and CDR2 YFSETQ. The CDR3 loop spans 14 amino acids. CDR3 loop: CASSLEGRSEKLFF. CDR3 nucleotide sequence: TGCGCCAGCAGCTTGGAAGGGCGGTCTGAAAAACTGTTTTTT.

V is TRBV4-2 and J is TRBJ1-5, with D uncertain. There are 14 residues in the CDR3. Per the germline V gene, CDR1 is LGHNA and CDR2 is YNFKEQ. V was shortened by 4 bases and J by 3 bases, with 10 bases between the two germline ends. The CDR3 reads CASSRRAVNQPQHF. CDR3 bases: TGTGCCAGCAGCCGCCGGGCAGTCAATCAGCCCCAGCATTTT.

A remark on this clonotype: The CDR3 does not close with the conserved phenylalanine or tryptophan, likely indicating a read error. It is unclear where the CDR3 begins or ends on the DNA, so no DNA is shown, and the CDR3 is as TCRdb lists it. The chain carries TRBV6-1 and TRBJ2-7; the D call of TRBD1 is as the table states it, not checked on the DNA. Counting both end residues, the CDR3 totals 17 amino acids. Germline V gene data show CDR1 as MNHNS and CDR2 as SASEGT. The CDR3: CASSVTGSGIYGYTFGS.